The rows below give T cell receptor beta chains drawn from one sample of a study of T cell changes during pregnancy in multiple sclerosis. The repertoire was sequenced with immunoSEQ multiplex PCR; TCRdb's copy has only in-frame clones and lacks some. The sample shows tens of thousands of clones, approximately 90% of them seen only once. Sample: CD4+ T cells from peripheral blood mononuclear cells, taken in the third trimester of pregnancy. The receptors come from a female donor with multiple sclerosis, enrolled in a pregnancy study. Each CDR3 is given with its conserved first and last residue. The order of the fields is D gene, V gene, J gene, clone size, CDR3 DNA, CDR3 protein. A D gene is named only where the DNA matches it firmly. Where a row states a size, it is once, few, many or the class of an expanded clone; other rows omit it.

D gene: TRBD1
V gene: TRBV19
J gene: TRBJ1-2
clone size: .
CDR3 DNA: TGTGCCAGTAGTATAATCGGAGACAGGGCGGGGGGCTATGGCTACACCTTC
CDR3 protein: CASSIIGDRAGGYGYTF

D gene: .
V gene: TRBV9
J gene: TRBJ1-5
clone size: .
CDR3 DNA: TGTGCCAGCAGCGTAGACGGGGGTGCATATCAGCCCCAGCATTTT
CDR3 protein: CASSVDGGAYQPQHF

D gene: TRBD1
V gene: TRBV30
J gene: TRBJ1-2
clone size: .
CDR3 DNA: TGTGCCTGGAGTGTATGGACAGGGGGTAGTACGGGCTATGGCTACACCTTC
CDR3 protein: CAWSVWTGGSTGYGYTF

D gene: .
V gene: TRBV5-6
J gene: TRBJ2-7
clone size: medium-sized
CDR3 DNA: TGTGCCAGCAGCTTACAGGGGAGGTACGAGCAGTACTTC
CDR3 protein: CASSLQGRYEQYF

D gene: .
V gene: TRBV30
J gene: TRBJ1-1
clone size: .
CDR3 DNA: TGTGCCTGGAGTGAGACAGGTGGGGGCACTGAAGCTTTCTTT
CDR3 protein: CAWSETGGGTEAFF

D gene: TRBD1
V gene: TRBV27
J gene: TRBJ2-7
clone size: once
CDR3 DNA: TGTGCCAGCAGTGGGGGAGGGACAGGGGATTACGAGCAGTACTTC
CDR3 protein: CASSGGGTGDYEQYF

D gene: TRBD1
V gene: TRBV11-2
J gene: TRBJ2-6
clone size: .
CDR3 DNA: TGTGCCAGCAGCTGGGACAGGGGCTCTGGGGCCAACGTCCTGACTTTC
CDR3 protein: CASSWDRGSGANVLTF

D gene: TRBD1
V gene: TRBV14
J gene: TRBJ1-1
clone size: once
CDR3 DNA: TGTGCCAGCAGCCAGCTGGGACAGGCGGTTGGCGGCACTGAAGCTTTCTTT
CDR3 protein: CASSQLGQAVGGTEAFF

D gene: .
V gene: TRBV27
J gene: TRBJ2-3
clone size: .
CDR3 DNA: TGTGCCAGCAGTTTAACACGCACAGATACGCAGTATTTT
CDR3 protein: CASSLTRTDTQYF

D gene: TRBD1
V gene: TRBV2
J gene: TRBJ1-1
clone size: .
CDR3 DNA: TGTGCCAGAGGACAGGGCTTAAGAGCTGAAGCTTTCTTT
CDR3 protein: CARGQGLRAEAFF

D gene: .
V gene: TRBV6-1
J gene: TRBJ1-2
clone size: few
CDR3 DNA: TGTGCCAGCAGTGAAGGATCAGGCTATGGCTACACCTTC
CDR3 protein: CASSEGSGYGYTF

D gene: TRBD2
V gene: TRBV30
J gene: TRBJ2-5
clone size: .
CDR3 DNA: TGTGCCTGGAGCCCCAGCGGGAGAAAGACCCAGTACTTC
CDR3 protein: CAWSPSGRKTQYF

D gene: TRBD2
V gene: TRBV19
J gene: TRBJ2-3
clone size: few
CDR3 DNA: TGTGCCAGTAGTATTGTAGTAATTACTAGCGGGACCTCCACAGATACGCAGTATTTT
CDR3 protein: CASSIVVITSGTSTDTQYF

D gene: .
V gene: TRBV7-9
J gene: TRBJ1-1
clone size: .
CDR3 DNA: TGTGCCAGCAGCTTACGAGGGGGCACTGAAGCTTTCTTT
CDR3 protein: CASSLRGGTEAFF

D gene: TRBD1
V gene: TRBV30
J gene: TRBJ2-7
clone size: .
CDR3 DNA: TGTGCCTGGAGTCCCGGGACAGCGACCTACGAGCAGTACTTC
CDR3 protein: CAWSPGTATYEQYF

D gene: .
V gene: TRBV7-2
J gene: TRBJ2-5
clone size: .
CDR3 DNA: TGTGCCAGCAGCGAGGACGCTACTAGGAGAGAGACCCAGTACTTC
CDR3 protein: CASSEDATRRETQYF

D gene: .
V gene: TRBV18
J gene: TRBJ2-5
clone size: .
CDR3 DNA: TGTGCCAGCTCACCCATCCGGTACGGCCAAGAGACCCAGTACTTC
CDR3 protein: CASSPIRYGQETQYF

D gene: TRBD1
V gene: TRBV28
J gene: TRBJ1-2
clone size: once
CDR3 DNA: TGTGCCAGCAGTTTACCCGGGACAGGGGCGGACTATGGCTACACCTTC
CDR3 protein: CASSLPGTGADYGYTF

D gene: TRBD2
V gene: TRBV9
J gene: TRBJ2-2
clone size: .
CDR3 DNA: TGTGCCAGCAGCGTAGACTCCTGGGTGCTAGCGGGAGATCCCGGGGAGCTGTTTTTT
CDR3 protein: CASSVDSWVLAGDPGELFF

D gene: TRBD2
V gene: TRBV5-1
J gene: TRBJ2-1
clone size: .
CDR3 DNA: TGCGCCAGCAGCTTCCAAAAATCAACTTACAGCGGCGGGGGTCGCGTGGATGAGCAGTTCTTC
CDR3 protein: CASSFQKSTYSGGGRVDEQFF